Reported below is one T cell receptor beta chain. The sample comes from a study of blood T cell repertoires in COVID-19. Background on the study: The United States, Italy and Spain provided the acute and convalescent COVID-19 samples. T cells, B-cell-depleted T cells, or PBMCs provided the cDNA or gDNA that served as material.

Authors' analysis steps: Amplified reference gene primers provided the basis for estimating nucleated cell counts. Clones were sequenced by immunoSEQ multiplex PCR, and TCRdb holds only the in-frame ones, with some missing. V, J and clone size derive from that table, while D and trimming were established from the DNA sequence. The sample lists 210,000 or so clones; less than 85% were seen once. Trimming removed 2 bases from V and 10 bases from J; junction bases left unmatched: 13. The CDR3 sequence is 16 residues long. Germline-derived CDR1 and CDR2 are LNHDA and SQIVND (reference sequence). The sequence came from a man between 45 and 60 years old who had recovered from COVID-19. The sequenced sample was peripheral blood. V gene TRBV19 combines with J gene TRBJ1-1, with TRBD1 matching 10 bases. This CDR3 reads CASSIQGQGTAGGAFF. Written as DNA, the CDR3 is TGTGCCAGTAGTATACAGGGACAGGGGACGGCGGGGGGAGCTTTCTTT. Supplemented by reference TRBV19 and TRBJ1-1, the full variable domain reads DGGITQSPKYLFRKEGQNVTLSCEQNLNHDAMYWYRQDPGQGLRLIYYSQIVNDFQKGDIAEGYSVSREKKESFPLTVTSAQKNPTAFYLCASSIQGQGTAGGAFFGQGTRLTVV.